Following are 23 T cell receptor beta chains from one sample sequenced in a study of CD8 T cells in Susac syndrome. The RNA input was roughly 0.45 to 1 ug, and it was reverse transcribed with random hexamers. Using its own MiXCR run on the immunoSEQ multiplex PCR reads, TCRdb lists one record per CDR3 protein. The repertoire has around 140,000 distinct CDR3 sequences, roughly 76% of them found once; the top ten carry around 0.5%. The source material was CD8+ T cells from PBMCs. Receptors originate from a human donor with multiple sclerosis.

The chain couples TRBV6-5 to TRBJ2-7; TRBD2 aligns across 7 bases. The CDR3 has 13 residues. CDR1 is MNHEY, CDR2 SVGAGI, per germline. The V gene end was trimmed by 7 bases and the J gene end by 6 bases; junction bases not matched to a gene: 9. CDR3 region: CASNSAGVFEQYV. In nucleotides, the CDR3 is TGTGCCAGCAATTCTGCGGGAGTCTTCGAGCAGTACGTC.

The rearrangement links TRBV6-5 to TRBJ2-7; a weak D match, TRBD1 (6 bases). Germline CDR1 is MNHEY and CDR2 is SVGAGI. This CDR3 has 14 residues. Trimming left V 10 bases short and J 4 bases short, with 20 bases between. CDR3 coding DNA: TGTGCCACCATGCGGACAGCAGGTAGTTACGAGCAGTACGTC. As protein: CATMRTAGSYEQYV.

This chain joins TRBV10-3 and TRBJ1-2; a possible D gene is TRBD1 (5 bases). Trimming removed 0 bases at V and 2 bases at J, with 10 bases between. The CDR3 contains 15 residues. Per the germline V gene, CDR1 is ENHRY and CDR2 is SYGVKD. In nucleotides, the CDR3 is TGTGCCATCAGTGAGTCCTATAGGGGCAACTATGGCTACACCTTC. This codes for CAISESYRGNYGYTF.

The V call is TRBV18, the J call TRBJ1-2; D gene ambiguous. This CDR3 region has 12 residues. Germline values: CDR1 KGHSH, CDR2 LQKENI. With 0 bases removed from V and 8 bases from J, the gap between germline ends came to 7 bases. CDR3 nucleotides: TGTGCCAGCTCACCACCGAATACGGGCTACACCTTC. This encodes CASSPPNTGYTF.

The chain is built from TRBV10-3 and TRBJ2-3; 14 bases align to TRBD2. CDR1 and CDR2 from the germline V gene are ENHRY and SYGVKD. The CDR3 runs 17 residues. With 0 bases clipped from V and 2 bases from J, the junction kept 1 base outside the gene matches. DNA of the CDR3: TGTGCCATCAGTGAGTCGGGACTAGCGGGAGTCACAGATACGCAGTATTTT. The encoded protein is CAISESGLAGVTDTQYF.

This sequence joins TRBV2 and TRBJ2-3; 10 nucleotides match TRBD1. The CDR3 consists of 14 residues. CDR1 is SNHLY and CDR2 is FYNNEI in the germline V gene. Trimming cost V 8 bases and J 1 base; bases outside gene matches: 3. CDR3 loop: CASLGTGGTDTQYF. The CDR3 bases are TGTGCCAGCTTAGGGACAGGGGGCACAGATACGCAGTATTTT.

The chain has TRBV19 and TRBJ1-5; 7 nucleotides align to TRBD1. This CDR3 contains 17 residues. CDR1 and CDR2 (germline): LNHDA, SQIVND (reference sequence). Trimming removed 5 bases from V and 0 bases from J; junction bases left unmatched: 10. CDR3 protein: CASSLWTGDYSNQPQHF. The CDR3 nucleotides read TGTGCCAGTAGTCTGTGGACAGGAGATTATAGCAATCAGCCCCAGCATTTT.

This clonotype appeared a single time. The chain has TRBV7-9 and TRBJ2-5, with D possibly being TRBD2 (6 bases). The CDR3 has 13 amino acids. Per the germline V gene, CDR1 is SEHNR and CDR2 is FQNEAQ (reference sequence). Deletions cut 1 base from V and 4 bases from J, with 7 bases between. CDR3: CASSLGEVETQYF. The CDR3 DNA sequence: TGTGCCAGCAGCTTAGGGGAGGTAGAGACCCAGTACTTC.

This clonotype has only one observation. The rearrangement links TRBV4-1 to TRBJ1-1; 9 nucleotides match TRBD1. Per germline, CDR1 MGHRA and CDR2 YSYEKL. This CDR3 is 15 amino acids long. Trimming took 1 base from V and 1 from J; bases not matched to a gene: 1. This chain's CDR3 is CASSQGDRANTEAFF. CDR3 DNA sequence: TGCGCCAGCAGCCAAGGGGACAGGGCGAACACTGAAGCTTTCTTT.

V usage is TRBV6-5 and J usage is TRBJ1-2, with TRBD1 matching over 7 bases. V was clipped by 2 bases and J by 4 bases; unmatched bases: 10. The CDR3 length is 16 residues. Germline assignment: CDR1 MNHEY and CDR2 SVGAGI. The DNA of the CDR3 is TGTGCCAGCAGTTACCCAGCCCAGGGGGACTCCTATGGCTACACCTTC. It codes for CASSYPAQGDSYGYTF.

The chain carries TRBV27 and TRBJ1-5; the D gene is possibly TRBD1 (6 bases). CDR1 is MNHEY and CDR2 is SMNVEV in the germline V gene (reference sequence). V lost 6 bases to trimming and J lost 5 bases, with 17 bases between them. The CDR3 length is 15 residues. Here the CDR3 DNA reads TGTGCCAGCAGCCTGACCCGGGACACTGATCAGCCCCAGCATTTT. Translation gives CASSLTRDTDQPQHF.

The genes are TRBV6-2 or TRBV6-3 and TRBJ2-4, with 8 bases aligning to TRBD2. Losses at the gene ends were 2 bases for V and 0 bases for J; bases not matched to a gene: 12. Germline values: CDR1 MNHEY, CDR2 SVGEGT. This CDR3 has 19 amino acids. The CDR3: CASSYLRGGWTQAKNIQYF. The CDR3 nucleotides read TGTGCCAGCAGTTACCTGCGCGGGGGGTGGACACAAGCCAAAAACATTCAGTACTTC.

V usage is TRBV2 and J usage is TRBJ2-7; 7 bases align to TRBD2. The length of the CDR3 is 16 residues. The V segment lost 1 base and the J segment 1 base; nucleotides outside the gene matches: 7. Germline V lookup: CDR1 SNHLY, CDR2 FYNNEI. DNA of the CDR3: TGTGCCAGCAGTGAAGTGGCGGGGGAGGGATCCTACGAGCAGTACGTC. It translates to CASSEVAGEGSYEQYV.

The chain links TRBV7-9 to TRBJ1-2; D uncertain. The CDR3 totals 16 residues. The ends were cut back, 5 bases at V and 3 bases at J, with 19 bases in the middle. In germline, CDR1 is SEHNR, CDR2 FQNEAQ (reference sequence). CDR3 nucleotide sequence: TGTGCCAGCAGCACGATCCGGGATCTTGGCTACTATGGCTACACCTTC. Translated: CASSTIRDLGYYGYTF.

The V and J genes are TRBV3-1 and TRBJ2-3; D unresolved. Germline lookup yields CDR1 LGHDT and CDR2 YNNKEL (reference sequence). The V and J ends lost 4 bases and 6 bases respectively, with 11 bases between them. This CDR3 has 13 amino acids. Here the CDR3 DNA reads TGTGCCAGCAGCCTATTCTCCTTGGATACGCAGTATTTT. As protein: CASSLFSLDTQYF.

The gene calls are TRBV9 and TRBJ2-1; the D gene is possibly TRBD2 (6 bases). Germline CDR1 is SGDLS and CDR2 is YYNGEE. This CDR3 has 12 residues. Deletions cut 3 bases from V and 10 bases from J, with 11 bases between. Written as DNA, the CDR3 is TGTGCCAGCAGCGGGAGGGCCGGGGAGCAGTTCTTC. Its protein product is CASSGRAGEQFF.

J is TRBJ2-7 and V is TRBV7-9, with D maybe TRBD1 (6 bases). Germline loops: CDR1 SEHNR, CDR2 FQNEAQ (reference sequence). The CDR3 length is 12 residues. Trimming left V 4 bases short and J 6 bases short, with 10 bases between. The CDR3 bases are TGTGCCAGCAGCTCAGGGGCAGCCGAGCAGTACTTC. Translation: CASSSGAAEQYF.

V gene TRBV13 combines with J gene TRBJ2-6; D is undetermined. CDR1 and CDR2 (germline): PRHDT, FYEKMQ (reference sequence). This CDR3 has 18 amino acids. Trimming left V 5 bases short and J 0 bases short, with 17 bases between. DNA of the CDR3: TGTGCCAGCAGCCTCTCCATGGGGTTAGCCTCTGGGGCCAACGTCCTGACTTTC. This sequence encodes CASSLSMGLASGANVLTF.

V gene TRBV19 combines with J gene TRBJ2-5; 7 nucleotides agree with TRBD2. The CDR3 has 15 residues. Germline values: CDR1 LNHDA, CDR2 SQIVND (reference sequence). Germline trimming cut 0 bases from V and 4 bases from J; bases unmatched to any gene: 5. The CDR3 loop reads CASSIDLERGETQYF. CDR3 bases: TGTGCCAGTAGTATAGATTTAGAGCGGGGAGAGACCCAGTACTTC.

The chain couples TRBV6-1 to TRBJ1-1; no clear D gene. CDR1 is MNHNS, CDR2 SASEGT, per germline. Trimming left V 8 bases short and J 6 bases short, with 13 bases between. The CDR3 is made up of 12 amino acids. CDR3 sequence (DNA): TGTGCCAGCCCGGGCCGAGGGCCTGAAGCTTTCTTT. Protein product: CASPGRGPEAFF.

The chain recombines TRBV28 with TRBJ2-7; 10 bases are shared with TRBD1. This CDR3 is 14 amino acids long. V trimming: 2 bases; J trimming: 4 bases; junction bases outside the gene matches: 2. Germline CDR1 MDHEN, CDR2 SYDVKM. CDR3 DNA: TGTGCCAGCAGTTTAGGGGACAGGGGTTACGAGCAGTACTTC. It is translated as CASSLGDRGYEQYF. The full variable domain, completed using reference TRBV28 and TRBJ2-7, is DVKVTQSSRYLVKRTGEKVFLECVQDMDHENMFWYRQDPGLGLRLIYFSYDVKMKEKGDIPEGYSVSREKKERFSLILESASTNQTSMYLCASSLGDRGYEQYFGPGTRLTVT.

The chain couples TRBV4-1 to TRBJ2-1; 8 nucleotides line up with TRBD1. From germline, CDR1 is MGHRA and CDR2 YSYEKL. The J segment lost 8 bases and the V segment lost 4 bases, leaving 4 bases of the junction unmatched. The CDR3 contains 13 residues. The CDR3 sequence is CASSRDRGDEQFF. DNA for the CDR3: TGCGCCAGCAGCCGAGACAGGGGCGATGAGCAGTTCTTC.

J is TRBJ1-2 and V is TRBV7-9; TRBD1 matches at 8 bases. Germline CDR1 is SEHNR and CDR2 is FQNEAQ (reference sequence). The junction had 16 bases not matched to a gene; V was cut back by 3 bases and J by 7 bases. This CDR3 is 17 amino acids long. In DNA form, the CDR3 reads TGTGCCAGCAGCTTCGATTCGGACAGGGTTGGGTTTGGTGGCTACACCTTC. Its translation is CASSFDSDRVGFGGYTF.